This paragraph covers one TCR beta chain sequence. Its antigen is as yet unknown. This entry belongs to a study of cytomegalovirus exposure and HLA in healthy donors. Study conclusions and caveats: An analysis that came later showed most CMV-associated TCR beta chains appearing HLA-restricted. Common viral pathogens seemed, in a later analysis, to connect with several of the most significant clusters.

Every donor was a healthy person donating bone marrow. Nominal health characterized the donors when sampled, though unrecorded immune exposures were likely. The primer mix had 60 Vbeta and 13 Jbeta primers. Sequencing used immunoSEQ multiplex PCR; TCRdb keeps in-frame clones, though not all of them. The data contain under 140,000 clones, over 60% of them singletons. The receptor was derived from a woman between 25 and 40 years old in good health and CMV-seronegative. The sample was PBMCs.

This CDR3 reads CASSQDRLADPTDTQYF. DNA for the CDR3: TGTGCCAGCAGCCAAGATCGGCTAGCGGATCCCACAGATACGCAGTATTTT. V gene TRBV4-2 combines with J gene TRBJ2-3, with 7 nucleotides matching TRBD2. Germline CDR1 is LGHNA and CDR2 is YNFKEQ. The CDR3 is 17 residues long. V lost 0 bases and J lost 2; bases outside the gene matches: 8.